This TCR beta chain is from a study of blood T cell repertoires in COVID-19. At the level of the study: Italy, Spain and the United States were the sources of the convalescent and acute COVID-19 samples.

Authors' data handling: Amplification of reference gene primers was used by the study to estimate nucleated cell counts. Clones were sequenced by immunoSEQ multiplex PCR, and TCRdb holds only the in-frame ones, with some missing. From that table come the V and J calls and clone size; the DNA was used to work out D and trimming. The data contain roughly 13,000 clones, around 91% of them singletons. In germline, CDR1 is LNHDA, CDR2 SQIVND (reference sequence). With 5 bases removed from V and 5 bases from J, the gap between germline ends came to 7 bases. There are 12 residues in the CDR3. The chain has TRBV19 and TRBJ2-1; D gene ambiguous. The TCR was taken from a human donor in a cohort sampled during active COVID-19. The sequencing input was peripheral blood. The CDR3 DNA follows: TGTGCCAGTAGTGGAACAGACAATGAGCAGTTCTTC. This codes for CASSGTDNEQFF.